The next 9 T cell receptor beta chains were all read from a single sample in a study of CD8 T cells in Susac syndrome (dated by TCRdb to between 2017 and 2020). Library preparation used the immunoSEQ multiplex PCR assay. RNA was extracted with the RNeasy kit and 0.5 to 1 ug was reverse transcribed using random hexamers. The public reads were run again by TCRdb, first through fastp at Q25 and then through MiXCR, and only productive beta chains were kept. CDR3 protein sequences are deduplicated, and each keeps its most common genes and DNA. Within this sample are 90,000 to 150,000 distinct CDR3 sequences, with around 90% of them counted one time only. Clones ranked in the top ten supply over 0.12% of the sample. Sample: CD4+ T cells from PBMCs. These receptor sequences come from a human donor in good health.

V is TRBV12-3 or TRBV12-4 and J is TRBJ1-2, with D unresolved. The CDR3 covers 12 residues. The V end was cut by 2 bases, the J end by 6 bases, with 7 bases between. The CDR3 DNA reads TGTGCCAGCAGTTTATCATCCGATGGCTACACCTTC. Amino acids: CASSLSSDGYTF.

The V call is TRBV12-3 or TRBV12-4, the J call TRBJ2-5; D unclear. The CDR3 covers 14 residues. Trimming left V 7 bases short and J 0 bases short, with 12 bases between. CDR3 bases: TGTGCCAGCAAAGGTTCCAGGTACCAAGAGACCCAGTACTTC. It translates to CASKGSRYQETQYF.

In this sample, this clonotype turned up a few times. The V and J genes are TRBV5-1 and TRBJ2-7; D is perhaps TRBD1 (6 bases). Germline lookup yields CDR1 SGHRS and CDR2 YFSETQ. The CDR3 runs 15 residues. Trimming shortened V by 4 bases and J by 4 bases, and 18 bases separated the two germline ends. CDR3 amino acids: CASSRAGTNVYEQYF. In DNA form, the CDR3 reads TGCGCCAGCAGCCGTGCCGGGACAAACGTATACGAGCAGTACTTC. The full variable domain, its missing parts supplied by reference TRBV5-1 and TRBJ2-7, is KAGVTQTPRYLIKTRGQQVTLSCSPISGHRSVSWYQQTPGQGLQFLFEYFSETQRNKGNFPGRFSGRQFSNSRSEMNVSTLELGDSALYLCASSRAGTNVYEQYFGPGTRLTVT.

The genes are TRBV15 and TRBJ2-3; 9 nucleotides line up with TRBD2. The V gene end was trimmed by 0 bases and the J gene end by 4 bases; junction bases not matched to a gene: 5. The germline V gene has CDR1 LNHNV and CDR2 YYDKDF (reference sequence). This CDR3 is 16 amino acids long. The DNA of the CDR3 is TGTGCCACCAGCAGAGATAAGGCGGGAGGGCCAGATACGCAGTATTTT. It encodes CATSRDKAGGPDTQYF.

V is TRBV3-1 and J is TRBJ2-2; 9 nucleotides line up with TRBD1. The V gene's germline CDR1 is LGHDT and CDR2 YNNKEL (reference sequence). The CDR3 runs 18 residues. J gave up 2 bases and V 4 bases, and 11 bases lay outside the gene matches. The CDR3 bases are TGTGCCAGCAGCCCCCGATCGCCGGGACAGGGAAACACCGGGGAGCTGTTTTTT. This sequence encodes CASSPRSPGQGNTGELFF.

This chain links TRBV11-2 with TRBJ2-1, with a weak D call TRBD1 (10 bases). The CDR3 contains 21 residues. The germline V gene has CDR1 SGHAT and CDR2 FQNNGV. Trimming cost V 2 bases and J 0 bases, with 26 bases left between them. In DNA, the CDR3 is TGTGCCAGCAGCTTAAGTGTTTGGGGACAGGGGCGGGGGGGCTCCTACAATGAGCAGTTCTTC. Protein sequence: CASSLSVWGQGRGGSYNEQFF.

This chain uses TRBV3-1 with TRBJ2-5; TRBD2 matches at 11 bases. Trimming at V came to 0 bases and at J to 7 bases, leaving 4 bases not matched to a gene. The CDR3 extends over 15 amino acids. Germline V gene sequence: CDR1 LGHDT, CDR2 YNNKEL (reference sequence). CDR3 coding DNA: TGTGCCAGCAGCCAAGATCGTAGCGGGGGGGCGACCCAGTACTTC. Its protein is CASSQDRSGGATQYF.

The chain links TRBV3-1 to TRBJ2-1; 9 bases fit TRBD2. CDR3 size: 15 residues. J lost 2 bases, V lost 8 bases, and 7 bases had no gene match. Germline CDR1 LGHDT, CDR2 YNNKEL (reference sequence). This CDR3 is CASLSASGTYNEQFF. The CDR3 DNA reads TGTGCCAGCCTCTCGGCTAGCGGGACCTACAATGAGCAGTTCTTC.

The chain has TRBV20-1 and TRBJ1-2, with D possibly being TRBD1 (6 bases). Germline CDR1 is DFQATT and CDR2 is SNEGSKA (reference sequence). This CDR3 spans 17 amino acids. Trimming took 2 bases from V and 0 from J, leaving 19 bases between them. In nucleotides, the CDR3 is TGCAGTGCTAGATCAGGGGCAGGGGAGTTTTCTAACTATGGCTACACCTTC. Translated: CSARSGAGEFSNYGYTF.